Sequencing of this T cell receptor (beta chain) was carried out in a study of molecular identifiers for immune sequencing clone quantification. This clonotype has more than one count but fewer than ten. Its antigen remains unidentified. Germline V gives CDR1 MDHEN, CDR2 SYDVKM. V was pared by 5 bases and J by 4 bases, with 15 bases between. The CDR3 runs 14 residues. Study results and limitations: Spiked Jurkat TCR RNA equivalent to one cell reportedly surfaced among roughly 1 million naive cells.

TCRdb analysed the PCR reads with MiXCR anew, one entry per CDR3 protein. This sample has 6,500 to 9,000 distinct CDR3 sequences, with roughly 33% found just once. The V and J genes are TRBV28 and TRBJ2-7, with D possibly TRBD1 on 5 matching bases. The receptor was isolated from a human donor in good health. Some libraries in this study had Jurkat cell RNA spiked in. The sequenced sample was naive CD8+ T cells from blood, with Jurkat cell RNA spiked in. Subset noted: FACS-sorted CD8+CD4-CCR7+CD45RA+ naive T cells. Written as DNA, the CDR3 is TGTGCCAGCAGTACCAGACAGACCCAATACGAGCAGTACTTC. This codes for CASSTRQTQYEQYF.